One and the same sample provided the 20 T cell receptor beta chains below, sequenced in a study of identifying expanded T cells in peripheral blood. The table came from immunoSEQ multiplex PCR; TCRdb's copy has only in-frame clones and leaves some out. The table has 90,000 to 95,000 clones, roughly 88% seen once. Specimen: blood. The source is a person aged 18 to 75 in good health.

J is TRBJ2-1 and V is TRBV5-1; 9 nucleotides align to TRBD2. Trimming took 2 bases from V and 4 from J; bases not matched to a gene: 13. Germline CDR1 SGHRS, CDR2 YFSETQ. The CDR3 is 18 residues long. The CDR3 loop is CASSLGSSGGSLYNEQFF. CDR3 nucleotides: TGCGCCAGCAGCTTAGGTAGTAGCGGGGGTTCGTTATACAATGAGCAGTTCTTC.

The J gene is TRBJ1-2, the V gene TRBV6-5; no clear D. Germline assignment: CDR1 MNHEY and CDR2 SVGAGI. Trimming shortened V by 0 bases and J by 9 bases, and 14 bases separated the two germline ends. This CDR3 is 14 amino acids long. Here the CDR3 reads CASSYSVVGERYTF. The CDR3 bases are TGTGCCAGCAGTTACTCGGTGGTCGGGGAACGCTACACCTTC.

This chain uses TRBV11-2 with TRBJ1-2; D is unresolved. This CDR3 contains 12 residues. The germline V and J ends were trimmed by 4 bases and 8 bases, with 11 bases remaining between them. The germline V gene has CDR1 SGHAT and CDR2 FQNNGV. The chain's CDR3 is CASSSLDLGYTF. In DNA, the CDR3 is TGTGCCAGCAGCTCCCTTGATTTGGGCTACACCTTC.

The chain carries TRBV7-8 and TRBJ2-1, with a tentative D call TRBD1 (6 bases). The CDR3 sequence is 15 residues long. V was clipped by 0 bases and J by 8 bases, with 14 bases between them. From germline, CDR1 is SGHVS and CDR2 FQNEAQ. CDR3 bases: TGTGCCAGCAGCTTAGCGAGTTTTGGGGGCGATGAGCAGTTCTTC. Its translation: CASSLASFGGDEQFF.

CDR3 DNA sequence: TGCAGCGGGGGACTAGTTGGCCATGAGCAGTTCTTC. It specifies CSGGLVGHEQFF. The gene calls are TRBV29-1 and TRBJ2-1; 8 bases align to TRBD2. The CDR3 length is 12 residues. Germline V lookup: CDR1 SQVTM, CDR2 ANQGSEA. Trimming removed 7 bases from V and 8 bases from J; junction bases left unmatched: 7.

This chain joins TRBV14 and TRBJ2-1, with D possibly TRBD2 on 6 matching bases. The CDR3 totals 16 residues. Germline-derived CDR1 and CDR2 are SGHDN and FVKESK. The V gene lost 2 bases and the J gene lost 6 bases, with 17 bases spanning the gap. CDR3 sequence (DNA): TGTGCCAGCAGCCAAAAGTGGAGCGGGCGCATCAATGAGCAGTTCTTC. The encoded protein is CASSQKWSGRINEQFF.

The sample holds one count of this clone. The chain couples TRBV5-5 to TRBJ1-3; D not certain. The CDR3 sequence is 18 residues long. Trimming stripped 3 bases from V and 4 bases from J, with 23 bases between. The germline V gene encodes CDR1 SGHKS and CDR2 YYEKEE (reference sequence). This CDR3 is CASSSTFPLQRPGNTIYF. The CDR3 DNA reads as TGTGCCAGCAGCTCCACCTTCCCTTTACAGAGACCGGGAAACACCATATATTTT.

This clone was recorded only once. This chain connects TRBV29-1 to TRBJ1-2; TRBD1 aligns across 8 bases. Germline-derived CDR1 and CDR2 are SQVTM and ANQGSEA. This CDR3 is 14 amino acids long. After removal of 5 bases from V and 4 bases from J, the junction contained 9 bases not matched to a gene. Here the CDR3 reads CSVKPWTGSYGYTF. The CDR3 coding sequence is TGCAGCGTTAAACCCTGGACAGGGAGCTATGGCTACACCTTC.

The V call is TRBV6-4, the J call TRBJ2-7, with 9 bases aligning to TRBD1. The junction had 5 bases not matched to a gene; V was cut back by 5 bases and J by 6 bases. The CDR3 contains 13 residues. Germline CDR1 is MRHNA and CDR2 is SNTAGT. The CDR3, as DNA: TGTGCCAGCAGTCGGACAGGGGCCTCCGAGCAGTACTTC. This codes for CASSRTGASEQYF.

Here the CDR3 reads CASSPRASSGNTIYF. The CDR3 DNA follows: TGTGCCAGTAGTCCGCGAGCGAGCTCTGGAAACACCATATATTTT. The rearrangement uses TRBV19 and TRBJ1-3; no reliable D call. Germline CDR1 and CDR2: LNHDA and SQIVND (reference sequence). The ends were cut back, 5 bases at V and 0 bases at J, with 11 bases in the middle. CDR3 length equals 15 residues.

This sequence joins TRBV15 and TRBJ2-5; D might be TRBD2 (6 bases). The V end was cut by 5 bases, the J end by 5 bases, with 12 bases between. Per germline, CDR1 LNHNV and CDR2 YYDKDF (reference sequence). The length of the CDR3 is 13 residues. CDR3 loop: CATSRDSRETQYF. CDR3 nucleotide sequence: TGTGCCACCAGCCGGGACTCCCGGGAGACCCAGTACTTC.

This clone was seen just once. This rearrangement joins TRBV9 to TRBJ2-7; possible D gene TRBD2, 5 bases. Germline CDR1 and CDR2: SGDLS and YYNGEE. V was shortened by 3 bases and J by 7 bases, with 11 bases between the two germline ends. The CDR3 has 12 amino acids. The CDR3 nucleotides read TGTGCCAGCAGCGCCCCCGGGAAGGAGCAGTACTTC. Amino acid sequence: CASSAPGKEQYF. Drawing the rest from reference TRBV9 and TRBJ2-7, the complete variable domain is DSGVTQTPKHLITATGQRVTLRCSPRSGDLSVYWYQQSLDQGLQFLIQYYNGEERAKGNILERFSAQQFPDLHSELNLSSLELGDSALYFCASSAPGKEQYFGPGTRLTVT.

The chain carries TRBV4-1 and TRBJ1-5; 8 bases agree with TRBD1. Per the germline V gene, CDR1 is MGHRA and CDR2 is YSYEKL. Unmatched junction bases numbered 7, after V lost 4 bases and J lost 2 bases. There are 16 residues in the CDR3. The CDR3 region has the DNA TGCGCCAGCAGCCTTTCGGACAGGGCTGGCAATCAGCCCCAGCATTTT. It encodes CASSLSDRAGNQPQHF.

The table lists this clone with a count of one. The gene calls are TRBV30 and TRBJ1-2; D is unclear. The germline V and J ends were trimmed by 1 base and 6 bases, with 9 bases remaining between them. Germline V gene lookup returns CDR1 GTSNPN and CDR2 SVGIG (reference sequence). The CDR3 is 12 amino acids. CDR3 in amino acids: CAWSDQFDGYTF. The CDR3 DNA reads TGTGCCTGGAGTGACCAATTTGATGGCTACACCTTC.

J is TRBJ1-1 and V is TRBV2, with 8 positions matching TRBD1. Trimming removed 6 bases from V and 1 base from J; junction bases left unmatched: 10. Germline V gene data show CDR1 as SNHLY and CDR2 as FYNNEI. This CDR3 is built from 16 residues. Here the CDR3 reads CASRATGTGPNTEAFF. The CDR3 DNA sequence: TGTGCCAGCAGGGCAACCGGGACAGGCCCGAACACTGAAGCTTTCTTT.

The chain combines TRBV7-2 with TRBJ2-3, with 7 bases aligning to TRBD2. This CDR3 has 16 residues. V lost 0 bases and J lost 7; bases outside the gene matches: 10. The germline CDR1 and CDR2 sequences are SGHTA and FQGNSA. This CDR3 is CASSLARASGPYTQYF. The CDR3 DNA follows: TGTGCCAGCAGCTTAGCTAGGGCTAGCGGTCCTTATACGCAGTATTTT.

The rearrangement joins TRBV7-8 to TRBJ2-6, with D possibly TRBD1 on 6 matching bases. Between the trimmed V and J ends, which lost 5 bases and 2 bases, there was a span of 19 bases. Germline assignment: CDR1 SGHVS and CDR2 FQNEAQ. This CDR3 region has 18 residues. The CDR3 region has the DNA TGTGCCAGCAGCCCCTGGAACAGGGTTTCGCCTGGGGCCAACGTCCTGACTTTC. Translating it yields CASSPWNRVSPGANVLTF.

V gene TRBV2 combines with J gene TRBJ1-1; the D gene is possibly TRBD1 (5 bases). The CDR3 consists of 15 residues. The V end lost 5 bases, the J end lost 3 bases, and 16 bases lay between the germline ends. Germline V lookup: CDR1 SNHLY, CDR2 FYNNEI. DNA for the CDR3: TGTGCCAGCAGTATGGACGGGGCCAGAGACACTGAAGCTTTCTTT. Residues: CASSMDGARDTEAFF.

The V gene is TRBV14, the J gene TRBJ2-3; 7 positions agree with TRBD2. The CDR3 totals 15 residues. Germline CDR1 SGHDN, CDR2 FVKESK. The V segment lost 1 base and the J segment 4 bases; nucleotides outside the gene matches: 5. The CDR3 loop reads CASSQALARPDTQYF. The CDR3 bases are TGTGCCAGCAGCCAAGCACTAGCGCGCCCAGATACGCAGTATTTT.

This chain connects TRBV6-1 to TRBJ2-2, with a tentative D call TRBD1 (6 bases). The CDR3 spans 14 residues. V was trimmed by 4 bases and J by 7 bases, leaving 13 bases between them. The germline V gene has CDR1 MNHNS and CDR2 SASEGT. The CDR3 reads CASSARDNGGELFF. In DNA form, the CDR3 reads TGTGCCAGCAGTGCCCGGGACAATGGCGGGGAGCTGTTTTTT.